The sequence of this T cell receptor beta chain was determined in a study of T cell responses to AZD1222 COVID-19 vaccine. Whole-study findings and limits: Spike-specific TCR breadth and depth both grew after two AZD1222 doses. Donors in the cohort were predominantly white British and more often female, and clonal diversity was possibly underestimated.

The germline V gene has CDR1 GTSNPN and CDR2 SVGIG (reference sequence). Trimming removed 0 bases from V and 1 base from J, with 4 bases in between. The CDR3 has 14 amino acids. This clone was seen a single time. The antigen remains undetermined. Other DNA sequences in this specimen translate into the identical CDR3. Using immunoSEQ multiplex PCR, the repertoire was profiled, and TCRdb retains in-frame clones only, with some absent. The repertoire holds about 140,000 clones, more than 75% seen once, with more than 3% in the top ten. The V gene is TRBV30, the J gene TRBJ2-6; D unclear. This TCR came from an adult who received the AZD1222 COVID-19 vaccine. The source material was peripheral blood, sampled 28 days after the second AZD1222 dose. CDR3 residues: CAWSVGSGANVLTF. CDR3 coding DNA: TGTGCCTGGAGTGTCGGTTCTGGGGCCAACGTCCTGACTTTC.